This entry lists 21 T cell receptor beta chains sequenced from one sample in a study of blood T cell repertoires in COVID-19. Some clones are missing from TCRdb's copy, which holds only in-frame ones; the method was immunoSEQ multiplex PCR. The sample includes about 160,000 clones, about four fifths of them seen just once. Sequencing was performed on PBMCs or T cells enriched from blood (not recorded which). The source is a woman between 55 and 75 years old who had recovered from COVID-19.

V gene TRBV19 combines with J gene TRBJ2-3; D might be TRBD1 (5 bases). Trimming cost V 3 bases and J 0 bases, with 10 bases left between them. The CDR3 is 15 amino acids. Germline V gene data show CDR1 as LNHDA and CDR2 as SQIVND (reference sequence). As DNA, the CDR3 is TGTGCCAGTAGTATCAGGGAAGAGAGCACAGATACGCAGTATTTT. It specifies CASSIREESTDTQYF.

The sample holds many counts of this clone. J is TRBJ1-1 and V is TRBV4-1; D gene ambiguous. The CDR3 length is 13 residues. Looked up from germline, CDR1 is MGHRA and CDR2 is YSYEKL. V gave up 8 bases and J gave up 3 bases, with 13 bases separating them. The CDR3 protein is CASGGVSDTEAFF. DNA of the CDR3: TGCGCCAGCGGTGGAGTCAGTGACACTGAAGCTTTCTTT.

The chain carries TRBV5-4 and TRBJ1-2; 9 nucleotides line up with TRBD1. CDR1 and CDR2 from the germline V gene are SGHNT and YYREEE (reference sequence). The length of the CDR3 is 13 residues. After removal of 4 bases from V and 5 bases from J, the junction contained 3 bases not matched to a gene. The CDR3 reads CASSPGTGYGYTF. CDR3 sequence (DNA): TGTGCCAGCAGCCCAGGGACAGGGTATGGCTACACCTTC.

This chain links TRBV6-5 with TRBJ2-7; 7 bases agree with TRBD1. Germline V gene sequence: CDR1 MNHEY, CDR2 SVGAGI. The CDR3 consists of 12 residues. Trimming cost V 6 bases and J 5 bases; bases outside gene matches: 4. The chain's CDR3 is CASRQGSHEQYF. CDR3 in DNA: TGTGCCAGCAGACAGGGGAGCCACGAGCAGTACTTC.

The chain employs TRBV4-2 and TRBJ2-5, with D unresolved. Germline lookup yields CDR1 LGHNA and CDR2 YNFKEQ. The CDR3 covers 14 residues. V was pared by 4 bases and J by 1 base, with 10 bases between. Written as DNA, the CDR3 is TGTGCCAGCAGCCCGGCGGTAACCCAAGAGACCCAGTACTTC. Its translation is CASSPAVTQETQYF.

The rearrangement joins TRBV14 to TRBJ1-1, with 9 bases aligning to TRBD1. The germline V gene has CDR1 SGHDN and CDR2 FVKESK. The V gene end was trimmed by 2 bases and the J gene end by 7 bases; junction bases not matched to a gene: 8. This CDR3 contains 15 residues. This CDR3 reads CASSQQFTTGGEAFF. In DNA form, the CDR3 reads TGTGCCAGCAGCCAACAATTTACGACAGGGGGTGAAGCTTTCTTT.

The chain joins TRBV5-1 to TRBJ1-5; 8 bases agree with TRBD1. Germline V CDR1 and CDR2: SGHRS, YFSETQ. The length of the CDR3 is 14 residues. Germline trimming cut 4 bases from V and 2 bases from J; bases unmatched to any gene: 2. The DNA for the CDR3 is TGCGCCAGCAGCAAGACAGGGGGCAATCAGCCCCAGCATTTT. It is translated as CASSKTGGNQPQHF.

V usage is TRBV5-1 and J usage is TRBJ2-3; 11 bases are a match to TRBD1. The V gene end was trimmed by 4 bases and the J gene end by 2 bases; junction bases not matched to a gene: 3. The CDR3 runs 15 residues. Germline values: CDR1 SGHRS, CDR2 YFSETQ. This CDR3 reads CASSTGQGVTDTQYF. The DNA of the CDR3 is TGCGCCAGCAGCACGGGACAGGGGGTCACAGATACGCAGTATTTT.

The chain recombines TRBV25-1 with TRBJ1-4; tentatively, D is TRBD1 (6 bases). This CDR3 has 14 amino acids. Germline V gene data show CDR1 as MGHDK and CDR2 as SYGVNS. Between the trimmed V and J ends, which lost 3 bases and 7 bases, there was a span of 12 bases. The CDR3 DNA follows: TGTGCCAGCAGTGATTCACAGGGAAGTGAAAAACTGTTTTTT. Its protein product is CASSDSQGSEKLFF. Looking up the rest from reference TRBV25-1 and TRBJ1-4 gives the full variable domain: EADIYQTPRYLVIGTGKKITLECSQTMGHDKMYWYQQDPGMELHLIHYSYGVNSTEKGDLSSESTVSRIRTEHFPLTLESARPSHTSQYLCASSDSQGSEKLFFGSGTQLSVL.

The CDR3 DNA reads TGTGCCAGCTCACTGGGACAGGGGAATGAAGCTTTCTTT. Encoded protein: CASSLGQGNEAFF. This chain links TRBV18 with TRBJ1-1; the match to TRBD1 covers 10 bases. With 4 bases clipped from V and 7 bases from J, the junction kept 3 bases outside the gene matches. The CDR3 is 13 residues long. Germline CDR1 is KGHSH and CDR2 is LQKENI.

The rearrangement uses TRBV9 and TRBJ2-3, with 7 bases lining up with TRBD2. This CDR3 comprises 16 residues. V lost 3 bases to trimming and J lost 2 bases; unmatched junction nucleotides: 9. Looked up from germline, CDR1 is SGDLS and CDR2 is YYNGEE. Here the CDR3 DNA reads TGTGCCAGCAGCGCCCAAAGCGGGGCGATCACAGATACGCAGTATTTT. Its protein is CASSAQSGAITDTQYF.

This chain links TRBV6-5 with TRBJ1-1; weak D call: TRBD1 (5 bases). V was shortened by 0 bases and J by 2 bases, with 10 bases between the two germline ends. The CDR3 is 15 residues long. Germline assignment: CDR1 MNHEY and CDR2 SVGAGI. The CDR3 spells CASSYSLQVNTEAFF. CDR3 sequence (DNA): TGTGCCAGCAGTTACTCCTTACAGGTCAACACTGAAGCTTTCTTT.

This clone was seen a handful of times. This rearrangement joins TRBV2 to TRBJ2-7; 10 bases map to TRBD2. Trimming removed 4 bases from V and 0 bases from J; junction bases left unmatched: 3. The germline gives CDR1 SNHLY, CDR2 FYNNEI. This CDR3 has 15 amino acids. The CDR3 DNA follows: TGTGCCAGCAGTGCTACTAGCGGGACCTCCTACGAGCAGTACTTC. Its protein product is CASSATSGTSYEQYF.

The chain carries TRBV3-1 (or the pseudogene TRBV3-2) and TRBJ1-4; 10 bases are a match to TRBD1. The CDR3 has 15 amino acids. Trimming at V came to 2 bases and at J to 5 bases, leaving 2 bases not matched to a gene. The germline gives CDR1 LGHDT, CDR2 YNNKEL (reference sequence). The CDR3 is CASSQQGQGNEKLFF. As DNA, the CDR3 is TGTGCCAGCAGCCAACAGGGACAGGGGAATGAAAAACTGTTTTTT.

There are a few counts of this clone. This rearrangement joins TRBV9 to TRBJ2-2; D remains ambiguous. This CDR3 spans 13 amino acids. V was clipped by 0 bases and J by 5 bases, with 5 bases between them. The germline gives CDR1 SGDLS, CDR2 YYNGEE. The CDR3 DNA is TGTGCCAGCAGCGTAGAGCAAACCGGGGAGCTGTTTTTT. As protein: CASSVEQTGELFF.

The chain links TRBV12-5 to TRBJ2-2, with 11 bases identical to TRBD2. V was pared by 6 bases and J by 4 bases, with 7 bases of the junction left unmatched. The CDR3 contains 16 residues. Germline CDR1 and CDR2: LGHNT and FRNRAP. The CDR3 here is CASGAGTSGTTGELFF. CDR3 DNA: TGTGCTAGTGGGGCCGGGACTAGCGGAACCACCGGGGAGCTGTTTTTT.

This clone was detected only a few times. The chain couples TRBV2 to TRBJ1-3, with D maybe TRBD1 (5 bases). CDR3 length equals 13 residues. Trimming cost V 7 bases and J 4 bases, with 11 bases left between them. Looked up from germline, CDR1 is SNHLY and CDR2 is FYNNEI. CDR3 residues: CASIQGPGNTIYF. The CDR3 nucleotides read TGTGCCAGCATCCAGGGTCCCGGAAACACCATATATTTT.

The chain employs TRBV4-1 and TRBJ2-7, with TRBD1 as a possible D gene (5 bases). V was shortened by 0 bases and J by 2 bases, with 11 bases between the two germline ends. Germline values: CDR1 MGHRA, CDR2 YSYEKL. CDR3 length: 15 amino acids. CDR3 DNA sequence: TGCGCCAGCAGCCAAGACGGCAGGGCAGCCTACGAGCAGTACTTC. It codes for CASSQDGRAAYEQYF.

CDR3 sequence: CSVPGRGLTEAFF. The DNA of the CDR3 is TGCAGCGTTCCTGGCAGGGGGCTTACTGAAGCTTTCTTT. This chain joins TRBV29-1 and TRBJ1-1, with 8 bases identical to TRBD1. This CDR3 contains 13 residues. V was pared by 5 bases and J by 5 bases, with 7 bases of the junction left unmatched. The germline V gene encodes CDR1 SQVTM and CDR2 ANQGSEA. The whole variable domain, filled in from reference TRBV29-1 and TRBJ1-1, reads SAVISQKPSRDICQRGTSLTIQCQVDSQVTMMFWYRQQPGQSLTLIATANQGSEATYESGFVIDKFPISRPNLTFSTLTVSNMSPEDSSIYLCSVPGRGLTEAFFGQGTRLTVV.

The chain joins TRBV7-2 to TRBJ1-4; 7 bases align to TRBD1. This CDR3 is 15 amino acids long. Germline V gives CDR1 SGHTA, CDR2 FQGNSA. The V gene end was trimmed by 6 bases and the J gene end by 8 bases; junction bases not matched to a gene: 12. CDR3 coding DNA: TGTGCCAGCAGAGAAAGGGGGCGGGAGGGAGAAAAACTGTTTTTT. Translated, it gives CASRERGREGEKLFF.

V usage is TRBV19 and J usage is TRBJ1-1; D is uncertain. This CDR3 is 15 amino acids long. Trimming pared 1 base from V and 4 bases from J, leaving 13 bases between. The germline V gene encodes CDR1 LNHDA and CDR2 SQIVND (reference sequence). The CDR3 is CASSIVTGSGTEAFF. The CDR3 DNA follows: TGTGCCAGTAGTATAGTCACGGGAAGTGGCACTGAAGCTTTCTTT. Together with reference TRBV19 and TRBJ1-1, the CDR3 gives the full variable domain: DGGITQSPKYLFRKEGQNVTLSCEQNLNHDAMYWYRQDPGQGLRLIYYSQIVNDFQKGDIAEGYSVSREKKESFPLTVTSAQKNPTAFYLCASSIVTGSGTEAFFGQGTRLTVV.